A single sample gave rise to the 26 T cell receptor beta chains below, sequenced in a study of Graves' ophthalmopathy and Graves' hyperthyroidism. Amplified material comprised TCR beta CDR3 regions derived from RNA transcripts. HTBI primers primed a first-round RT-PCR, and a second-round multiplex PCR followed. TCRdb reanalysed the multiplex PCR reads using MiXCR and keeps one entry per CDR3 protein. This table has about 1.1 million distinct CDR3 sequences, around a third appearing once. Sequencing was done on a sample of peripheral blood or thyroid tissue (not recorded which). The source of these receptors is an adult man with Graves' hyperthyroidism.

The J gene is TRBJ2-2, the V gene TRBV12-3 or TRBV12-4, with 11 bases lining up with TRBD2. Unmatched junction bases numbered 5, after V lost 7 bases and J lost 4 bases. The CDR3 covers 15 residues. In DNA, the CDR3 is TGTGCCAGCACCGGGACTAGCGGAACCACCGGGGAGCTGTTTTTT. Translated, it gives CASTGTSGTTGELFF.

This chain joins TRBV7-2 and TRBJ1-1; D not certain. The CDR3 is made up of 13 amino acids. CDR1 is SGHTA, CDR2 FQGNSA, per germline. Between the trimmed V and J ends, which lost 8 bases and 0 bases, there was a span of 10 bases. CDR3 sequence reads: CASARRMNTEAFF. The CDR3 DNA reads TGTGCCAGCGCCAGAAGAATGAACACTGAAGCTTTCTTT.

About this clonotype: Just one base apart from a much larger clone, this may be a read error. The CDR3 sequence: CASSPELGRKETQYF. The CDR3 DNA sequence: TGTGCCAGCAGCCCCGAATTGGGGCGGAAAGAGACCCAGTACTTC. The chain links TRBV14 to TRBJ2-5; possible D gene TRBD1, 5 bases. Germline V lookup: CDR1 SGHDN, CDR2 FVKESK. The CDR3 is 15 residues long. Between the trimmed V and J ends, which lost 4 bases and 3 bases, there was a span of 15 bases.

This clonotype was seen once. A junction boundary mismatches the germline segment, possibly from a read error. The chain employs TRBV5-1 and TRBJ2-7; D is uncertain. The CDR3 is 13 residues long. Per germline, CDR1 SGHRS and CDR2 YFSETQ. CDR3 coding DNA: TGCGCCAGCAGTTCCCACTCCACCTACGAGCATTACTTC. Translated: CASSSHSTYEHYF.

This clonotype appeared many times. The chain links TRBV4-3 to TRBJ1-2; D gene ambiguous. Trimming shortened V by 0 bases and J by 4 bases, and 18 bases separated the two germline ends. This CDR3 spans 17 amino acids. Germline loops: CDR1 LGHNA, CDR2 YSLEER. DNA for the CDR3: TGCGCCAGCAGCCAAGATCTTCCTGGGGAGTCGAGCTATGGCTACACCTTC. Encoded protein: CASSQDLPGESSYGYTF.

This clonotype came up many times. This rearrangement joins TRBV10-3 to TRBJ1-2; possibly TRBD1 for D (5 bases). Per germline, CDR1 ENHRY and CDR2 SYGVKD. The CDR3 is made up of 13 amino acids. Trimming took off 3 bases at V and 5 bases at J, with 10 bases between the two ends. As DNA, the CDR3 is TGTGCCATCAGTGACGGGGGGGGTTATGGCTACACCTTC. Translated, it gives CAISDGGGYGYTF.

The chain links TRBV20-1 to TRBJ2-7, with 8 bases identical to TRBD2. J was trimmed by 6 bases and V by 5 bases; bases with no gene match: 12. This CDR3 is built from 14 residues. In germline, CDR1 is DFQATT, CDR2 SNEGSKA (reference sequence). The CDR3 DNA reads TGCAGTGCTCCAGAAACGGGACTAGGGGCCGAGCAGTACTTC. It codes for CSAPETGLGAEQYF.

This clonotype was counted at least ten times. The rearrangement uses TRBV9 and TRBJ1-4; TRBD1 might be the D (6 bases). The germline V and J ends were trimmed by 4 bases and 0 bases, with 13 bases remaining between them. Per germline, CDR1 SGDLS and CDR2 YYNGEE. The CDR3 sequence is 16 residues long. CDR3 DNA: TGTGCCAGCAGCCCCACGACAGGCCCAACTAATGAAAAACTGTTTTTT. This codes for CASSPTTGPTNEKLFF.

The V call is TRBV20-1, the J call TRBJ1-5; no reliable D call. Trimming pared 3 bases from V and 11 bases from J, leaving 17 bases between. This CDR3 is 13 amino acids long. Germline V CDR1 and CDR2: DFQATT, SNEGSKA (reference sequence). The CDR3: CSARRTSRETQHF. As DNA, the CDR3 is TGCAGTGCTAGGAGGACGAGCCGAGAGACCCAGCATTTT.

This clonotype was observed a handful of times. The chain combines TRBV4-3 with TRBJ2-5, with TRBD2 matching over 14 bases. J was trimmed by 3 bases and V by 4 bases; bases with no gene match: 4. From germline, CDR1 is LGHNA and CDR2 YSLEER. This CDR3 is built from 16 residues. CDR3 residues: CASSLGTSGSEETQYF. The CDR3, as DNA: TGCGCCAGCAGCCTAGGGACTAGCGGGAGTGAAGAGACCCAGTACTTC.

This clonotype was seen repeatedly, ten times or more. V usage is TRBV13 and J usage is TRBJ1-2; D may be TRBD1 (5 bases). Trimming pared 3 bases from V and 4 bases from J, leaving 9 bases between. CDR1 is PRHDT and CDR2 is FYEKMQ in the germline V gene (reference sequence). The CDR3 consists of 13 residues. The CDR3 bases are TGTGCCAGCAGCTTTGGGGCTCGCTATGGCTACACCTTC. This encodes CASSFGARYGYTF.

The rearrangement joins TRBV9 to TRBJ1-1; TRBD1 aligns across 8 bases. Looked up from germline, CDR1 is SGDLS and CDR2 is YYNGEE. The CDR3 extends over 14 amino acids. With 3 bases clipped from V and 3 bases from J, the junction kept 4 bases outside the gene matches. The CDR3 nucleotides are TGTGCCAGCAGCGACGGGACAGGTGACACTGAAGCTTTCTTT. Its translation: CASSDGTGDTEAFF.

On this clonotype itself: The conserved phenylalanine or tryptophan is not found at the CDR3 terminus, so this likely reflects a read error. The limits of the CDR3 on the DNA are not certain, so only TCRdb's listed CDR3 is given. Here the CDR3 reads CASSLAGTIV. The V and J genes are TRBV7-2 and TRBJ1-4; the table gives TRBD1 as D, unverified against the DNA. A total of 10 residues make up the CDR3, ends included. Germline V gene lookup returns CDR1 SGHTA and CDR2 FQGNSA.

This clonotype was counted a few times. This chain uses TRBV12-3 or TRBV12-4 with TRBJ2-7; TRBD2 matches 7 bases. V shed 6 bases, J shed 2 bases, and the junction held 16 bases outside the gene matches. The CDR3 loop spans 17 amino acids. The CDR3 region is CASSQVAGRERAYEQYF. CDR3 bases: TGTGCCAGCAGCCAAGTCGCTGGGCGGGAGAGGGCCTACGAGCAGTACTTC.

This clonotype occurred a few times. A far larger clone is off by one base, so a read error is likely. The rearrangement links TRBV12-3 or TRBV12-4 to TRBJ2-2; unclear D gene. This CDR3 region has 11 residues. Trimming shortened V by 7 bases and J by 4 bases, and 4 bases separated the two germline ends. CDR3 bases: TGTGCCAGCACCCCCACCGGGGAGCTGTTTTTT. Encoded protein: CASTPTGELFF.

This clonotype came up many times. The V gene is TRBV5-6, the J gene TRBJ1-2; a weak D match, TRBD1 (6 bases). The length of the CDR3 is 16 residues. Germline CDR1 is SGHDT and CDR2 is YYEEEE. Trimming shortened V by 3 bases and J by 2 bases, and 17 bases separated the two germline ends. The CDR3 region has the DNA TGTGCCAGCAGCTCCTGGACAGAAGTGACGAACTATGGCTACACCTTC. It translates to CASSSWTEVTNYGYTF.

This clonotype was observed at least ten times. Here the CDR3 DNA reads TGTGCCAGCAGTGACCACCCCGGGACTAGGACTAGCACAGATACGCAGTATTTT. Its protein is CASSDHPGTRTSTDTQYF. The chain recombines TRBV25-1 with TRBJ2-3, with 8 bases that match TRBD2. Germline V CDR1 and CDR2: MGHDK, SYGVNS. The CDR3 has 18 amino acids. Trimming cost V 3 bases and J 0 bases; bases outside gene matches: 11.

This clonotype occurred many times. As DNA, the CDR3 is TGTGCCAGCACCTACGACACTGAAGCTTTCTTT. Its translation is CASTYDTEAFF. The J gene is TRBJ1-1, the V gene TRBV6-2 or TRBV6-3; the D is unclear. The V gene's germline CDR1 is MNHEY and CDR2 SVGEGT. This CDR3 region has 11 residues. V lost 7 bases and J lost 3, with 6 bases in between.

Ten or more counts support this clonotype. The chain links TRBV2 to TRBJ2-5, with D perhaps assigned TRBD1 or TRBD2 (6 bases each). CDR1 is SNHLY, CDR2 FYNNEI, per germline. The V end was cut by 1 base, the J end by 4 bases, with 10 bases between. The CDR3 runs 14 residues. The DNA for the CDR3 is TGTGCCAGCAGTGAAGTGGAGGGGGGAGAGACCCAGTACTTC. Protein sequence: CASSEVEGGETQYF.

This clonotype was observed many times. This chain uses TRBV20-1 with TRBJ2-5; 11 bases map to TRBD2. This CDR3 has 16 residues. V lost 1 base, J lost 1 base, and 5 bases stayed unmatched. The germline V gene encodes CDR1 DFQATT and CDR2 SNEGSKA (reference sequence). The DNA of the CDR3 is TGCAGTGCTAGAGCCGCCGGGACTAGCGGCCAAGAGACCCAGTACTTC. It is translated as CSARAAGTSGQETQYF.

This clonotype has ten or more counts. V is TRBV12-3 or TRBV12-4 and J is TRBJ1-2; D call uncertain. V was clipped by 4 bases and J by 7 bases, with 10 bases between them. The CDR3 extends over 12 amino acids. The CDR3 reads CASSSRPSGYTF. The CDR3 region has the DNA TGTGCCAGCAGTTCCCGGCCCTCTGGCTACACCTTC.

This clonotype was found many times. This clone may be a read error of a much larger clone one base away. CDR3 in amino acids: CASSFGTDYEQYF. The CDR3 region has the DNA TGTGCCAGCAGCTTCGGGACAGACTACGAGCAGTACTTC. This chain connects TRBV11-3 to TRBJ2-7; TRBD1 aligns across 7 bases. Per germline, CDR1 SGHNT and CDR2 YENEEA. J lost 3 bases, V lost 3 bases, and 2 bases had no gene match. This CDR3 is built from 13 residues.

This clonotype was observed at least ten times. This chain joins TRBV7-8 and TRBJ2-2, with D hard to call. V was shortened by 2 bases and J by 5 bases, with 18 bases between the two germline ends. CDR3 length: 17 amino acids. Germline V gene lookup returns CDR1 SGHVS and CDR2 FQNEAQ. The CDR3 is CASSLWLLQSVTGELFF. The CDR3 DNA sequence: TGTGCCAGCAGCTTATGGCTCCTCCAATCGGTGACCGGGGAGCTGTTTTTT. Looking up the rest from reference TRBV7-8 and TRBJ2-2 gives the full variable domain: GAGVSQSPRYKVAKRGQDVALRCDPISGHVSLFWYQQALGQGPEFLTYFQNEAQLDKSGLPSDRFFAERPEGSVSTLKIQRTQQEDSAVYLCASSLWLLQSVTGELFFGEGSRLTVL.

The sample holds a few counts of this clonotype. The gene calls are TRBV12-3 or TRBV12-4 and TRBJ1-5, with a possible D match to TRBD1 (5 bases). V lost 3 bases, J lost 4 bases, and 10 bases lay in between. This CDR3 has 14 amino acids. CDR3 protein: CASSLAGINQPQHF. The DNA for the CDR3 is TGTGCCAGCAGTTTGGCAGGGATAAATCAGCCCCAGCATTTT.

Regarding this clonotype: This could be a read error, since a much larger clone is one nucleotide away. This chain joins TRBV24-1 and TRBJ1-2, with D possibly matching TRBD1 (5 bases). V lost 6 bases and J lost 6, with 16 bases in between. The germline CDR1 and CDR2 sequences are KGHDR and SFDVKD. The CDR3 covers 14 residues. The CDR3 nucleotides read TGTGCCACCAGTCAAACCCGGGACGTAGATGGCTACACCTTC. This translates into CATSQTRDVDGYTF.

The chain's CDR3 is CASSYGDPGATEAFF. The CDR3 coding sequence is TGTGCCAGCAGTTACGGGGATCCTGGGGCCACTGAAGCTTTCTTT. The chain is built from TRBV2 and TRBJ1-1; D might be TRBD1 (5 bases). The V end lost 5 bases, the J end lost 4 bases, and 17 bases lay between the germline ends. The CDR3 consists of 15 residues. Germline V gene sequence: CDR1 SNHLY, CDR2 FYNNEI.